This entry concerns a single T cell receptor (beta chain). The entry originates in a study of blood T cell repertoires in COVID-19. Study context: Sites across the United States, Italy and Spain contributed samples from acute and convalescent COVID-19. Nucleic acid was either cDNA or gDNA, and it came from T cells, B-cell-depleted T cells, or PBMCs.

Generated by immunoSEQ multiplex PCR, the TCRdb table keeps only in-frame clones and is missing some. The sample comprises roughly 300,000 clones, roughly nine tenths of which are singletons, and approximately 12% rests with the top ten. Trimming cost V 4 bases and J 5 bases; bases outside gene matches: 7. From germline, CDR1 is SEHNR and CDR2 FQNEAQ (reference sequence). The CDR3 length is 15 residues. The chain uses TRBV7-9 and TRBJ1-4, with 7 bases matching TRBD1. What was sequenced was peripheral blood. The receptor's source is a woman aged 30 to 39 with COVID-19, enrolled during active disease. The DNA for the CDR3 is TGTGCCAGCAGCTCGTGGGACAGCGCAAATGAAAAACTGTTTTTT. It yields the protein CASSSWDSANEKLFF.